The 28 T cell receptor beta chains below were found in one sample sequenced in a study of blood T cell repertoires in COVID-19. Produced via immunoSEQ multiplex PCR; TCRdb's table is partial and in-frame only. Here the sample spans 300,000 to 400,000 clones, approximately 87% being singletons. The sample consisted of peripheral blood. Every receptor here comes from a woman aged 45-65 years with COVID-19, enrolled during active disease.

The J gene is TRBJ1-2, the V gene TRBV6-6, with 7 bases aligning to TRBD1. The CDR3 is made up of 16 amino acids. V gave up 8 bases and J gave up 3 bases; unmatched junction bases: 15. Per germline, CDR1 MNHNY and CDR2 SVGAGI (reference sequence). CDR3 amino acids: CASSPSPGQGDYGYTF. DNA of the CDR3: TGTGCCAGCTCACCCTCCCCTGGGCAGGGGGACTATGGCTACACCTTC.

The genes are TRBV6-2 or TRBV6-3 and TRBJ2-5; TRBD1 might be the D (6 bases). V gave up 6 bases and J gave up 2 bases, with 10 bases separating them. The CDR3 extends over 13 amino acids. The germline CDR1 and CDR2 sequences are MNHEY and SVGEGT. Written as DNA, the CDR3 is TGTGCCAGCAGCCGCGGACAGCAAGAGACCCAGTACTTC. It translates to CASSRGQQETQYF.

The chain couples TRBV5-1 to TRBJ2-2; the D gene is possibly TRBD1 (5 bases). The CDR3 sequence is 14 residues long. Between the trimmed V and J ends, which lost 0 bases and 7 bases, there was a span of 10 bases. Germline V CDR1 and CDR2: SGHRS, YFSETQ. CDR3 sequence (DNA): TGCGCCAGCAGCTTGGTCAGGGCCTTCGGGGAGCTGTTTTTT. Translated, it gives CASSLVRAFGELFF.

A few counts support this clone. CDR3 loop: CAGTLGLNTEAFF. The CDR3 DNA follows: TGTGCAGGGACTCTGGGCCTCAACACTGAAGCTTTCTTT. The chain links TRBV7-9 to TRBJ1-1, with D maybe TRBD1 (5 bases). CDR1 and CDR2 (germline): SEHNR, FQNEAQ (reference sequence). The CDR3 is 13 residues long.

The count of this clone is one. The rearrangement links TRBV30 to TRBJ2-1; TRBD2 agrees at 12 bases. With 1 base clipped from V and 9 bases from J, the junction kept 4 bases outside the gene matches. The germline CDR1 and CDR2 sequences are GTSNPN and SVGIG (reference sequence). The CDR3 sequence is 14 residues long. The chain's CDR3 is CAWSGLAGVLEQFF. Here the CDR3 DNA reads TGTGCCTGGAGTGGACTAGCGGGAGTACTTGAGCAGTTCTTC.

The chain has TRBV5-4 and TRBJ2-2; 10 bases map to TRBD2. V trimming: 4 bases; J trimming: 7 bases; junction bases outside the gene matches: 10. Germline CDR1 SGHNT, CDR2 YYREEE (reference sequence). The CDR3 is 16 residues long. In DNA, the CDR3 is TGTGCCAGCAGCAGGATCCCTAGCGGGAGTAACGGGGAGCTGTTTTTT. Protein sequence: CASSRIPSGSNGELFF.

The rearrangement joins TRBV9 to TRBJ1-2; D is unresolved. Trimming shortened V by 0 bases and J by 6 bases, and 15 bases separated the two germline ends. The CDR3 sequence is 15 residues long. Germline-derived CDR1 and CDR2 are SGDLS and YYNGEE. The CDR3, as DNA: TGTGCCAGCAGCGTAGGTGTCGGGGATGAAGATGGCTACACCTTC. Its translation is CASSVGVGDEDGYTF.

This rearrangement joins TRBV10-2 to TRBJ2-1; 11 positions match TRBD2. Germline trimming cut 7 bases from V and 6 bases from J; bases unmatched to any gene: 11. The CDR3 covers 16 residues. Germline V CDR1 and CDR2: WSHSY, SAAADI. The CDR3 sequence: CASTSLTSGRGNEQFF. In nucleotides, the CDR3 is TGCGCCAGCACCTCGCTAACTAGCGGGAGAGGCAATGAGCAGTTCTTC.

The chain recombines TRBV12-3 or TRBV12-4 with TRBJ1-6; D remains ambiguous. This CDR3 has 12 residues. The V end was cut by 6 bases, the J end by 11 bases, with 11 bases between. CDR3 amino acids: CASSPLFAPLHF. CDR3 bases: TGTGCCAGCAGCCCTCTATTCGCACCCCTCCACTTT.

The chain recombines TRBV11-3 with TRBJ1-4; D remains ambiguous. Looked up from germline, CDR1 is SGHNT and CDR2 is YENEEA. This CDR3 has 13 residues. V gave up 4 bases and J gave up 2 bases, with 5 bases separating them. In nucleotides, the CDR3 is TGTGCCAGCAGCTCGCAGACTAATGAAAAACTGTTTTTT. Translating it yields CASSSQTNEKLFF.

The chain combines TRBV11-2 with TRBJ1-1; the match to TRBD1 covers 8 bases. The CDR3 consists of 14 residues. Germline CDR1 SGHAT, CDR2 FQNNGV. Trimming removed 2 bases from V and 4 bases from J; junction bases left unmatched: 3. In nucleotides, the CDR3 is TGTGCCAGCAGCTTACTTACAGGGGGCACTGAAGCTTTCTTT. It yields the protein CASSLLTGGTEAFF.

The rearrangement links TRBV5-1 to TRBJ2-7, with D maybe TRBD1 (6 bases). The CDR3 sequence is 15 residues long. From germline, CDR1 is SGHRS and CDR2 YFSETQ. V was cut by 5 bases and J by 3 bases, with 18 bases left in between. The CDR3 reads CASRKGRGEVYEQYF. CDR3 nucleotide sequence: TGCGCCAGCAGGAAGGGCAGGGGCGAGGTCTACGAGCAGTACTTC.

This chain uses TRBV15 with TRBJ2-3, with TRBD2 matching 9 bases. After removal of 0 bases from V and 4 bases from J, the junction contained 8 bases not matched to a gene. The CDR3 totals 17 residues. Germline assignment: CDR1 LNHNV and CDR2 YYDKDF (reference sequence). Here the CDR3 DNA reads TGTGCCACCAGCAGAGAAGGGGGCGGGAGGGCTGCAGATACGCAGTATTTT. Residues: CATSREGGGRAADTQYF.

This chain uses TRBV25-1 with TRBJ2-7, with no clear D. The CDR3 spans 14 residues. Trimming pared 3 bases from V and 2 bases from J, leaving 11 bases between. The germline gives CDR1 MGHDK, CDR2 SYGVNS. CDR3 amino acids: CASSERRFPYEQYF. The CDR3 bases are TGTGCCAGCAGTGAGCGGCGGTTTCCCTACGAGCAGTACTTC.

The J gene is TRBJ1-2, the V gene TRBV18; D perhaps matches TRBD1 (5 bases). The CDR3 extends over 13 amino acids. V was clipped by 1 base and J by 3 bases, with 6 bases between them. In germline, CDR1 is KGHSH, CDR2 LQKENI. DNA for the CDR3: TGTGCCAGCTCACCACAGGGGTACTATGGCTACACCTTC. This gives the protein CASSPQGYYGYTF. Using reference TRBV18 and TRBJ1-2 for the parts outside the CDR3, the full variable domain is NAGVMQNPRHLVRRRGQEARLRCSPMKGHSHVYWYRQLPEEGLKFMVYLQKENIIDESGMPKERFSAEFPKEGPSILRIQQVVRGDSAAYFCASSPQGYYGYTFGSGTRLTVV.

This clone was counted between two and nine times. The rearrangement uses TRBV10-3 and TRBJ1-5, with TRBD1 matching over 10 bases. Germline CDR1 ENHRY, CDR2 SYGVKD. Trimming at V came to 2 bases and at J to 4 bases, leaving 5 bases not matched to a gene. This CDR3 has 16 residues. The DNA of the CDR3 is TGTGCCATCAGTGAGCCCCGGACAGGGGGAAATCAGCCCCAGCATTTT. This encodes CAISEPRTGGNQPQHF.

The rearrangement joins TRBV21-1 to TRBJ2-1; the table calls TRBD2, which could not be checked here. TRBV21-1 represents a pseudogene. The CDR3 is 19 amino acids. The CDR3 loop reads CASSKALTSGLSSYNEQFF. CDR3 coding DNA: TGTGCCAGCAGCAAAGCGCTGACTAGCGGGTTAAGCTCCTACAATGAGCAGTTCTTC.

The CDR3 is CASGLDGGNQETQYF. The CDR3 DNA follows: TGTGCTAGTGGTTTGGACGGGGGTAACCAAGAGACCCAGTACTTC. The chain couples TRBV12-5 to TRBJ2-5; a weak D match, TRBD2 (6 bases). Trimming left V 1 base short and J 0 bases short, with 9 bases between. Germline values: CDR1 LGHNT, CDR2 FRNRAP. This CDR3 is built from 15 residues.

A single count supports this clone. This sequence joins TRBV3-1 (or the pseudogene TRBV3-2) and TRBJ2-1; 7 bases align to TRBD2. Per the germline V gene, CDR1 is LGHDT and CDR2 is YNNKEL (reference sequence). J was trimmed by 6 bases and V by 4 bases; bases with no gene match: 6. This CDR3 comprises 14 residues. In DNA, the CDR3 is TGTGCCAGCAGCCTCCCCGGGACTATCAATGAGCAGTTCTTC. Its protein is CASSLPGTINEQFF.

This rearrangement joins TRBV12-5 to TRBJ1-5; D not certain. Trimming removed 3 bases at V and 4 bases at J, with 19 bases between. The germline V gene has CDR1 LGHNT and CDR2 FRNRAP. This CDR3 is built from 17 residues. In DNA form, the CDR3 reads TGTGCTAGTGGTTTTTCCCACGGTCGGACTCTGAATCAGCCCCAGCATTTT. Encoded protein: CASGFSHGRTLNQPQHF.

The chain recombines TRBV11-2 with TRBJ2-7, with 9 bases fitting TRBD1. Germline CDR1 SGHAT, CDR2 FQNNGV. Losses at the gene ends were 4 bases for V and 0 bases for J; bases not matched to a gene: 7. The CDR3 consists of 16 residues. DNA for the CDR3: TGTGCCAGCAGCTCAACCGGACAGGGGTTCTCCTACGAGCAGTACTTC. Its translation is CASSSTGQGFSYEQYF.

The J gene is TRBJ2-7, the V gene TRBV5-1; 9 nucleotides match TRBD1. V trimming: 4 bases; J trimming: 4 bases; junction bases outside the gene matches: 6. Germline CDR1 is SGHRS and CDR2 is YFSETQ. The CDR3 runs to 14 residues. CDR3 coding DNA: TGCGCCAGCAGCCCCGACAGGGGGTCTTACGAGCAGTACTTC. Its translation: CASSPDRGSYEQYF.

This clone was picked up one time. The chain recombines TRBV19 with TRBJ1-2; D is undetermined. CDR3 length: 14 amino acids. CDR1 and CDR2 from the germline V gene are LNHDA and SQIVND (reference sequence). V shed 3 bases and J shed 4 bases, with 12 bases lying between them. CDR3 amino acids: CASSINGGGYGYTF. The DNA for the CDR3 is TGTGCCAGTAGTATTAATGGCGGAGGCTATGGCTACACCTTC.

The rearrangement uses TRBV6-6 and TRBJ2-3, with 13 nucleotides matching TRBD2. V lost 5 bases, J lost 2 bases, and 7 bases stayed unmatched. CDR1 and CDR2 (germline): MNHNY, SVGAGI (reference sequence). This CDR3 region has 17 residues. The CDR3 here is CASSRLAGGPVTDTQYF. DNA for the CDR3: TGTGCCAGCAGTCGACTAGCGGGAGGCCCGGTCACAGATACGCAGTATTTT.

The chain employs TRBV19 and TRBJ1-1; D possibly corresponds to TRBD1 (5 bases). Germline V gene lookup returns CDR1 LNHDA and CDR2 SQIVND (reference sequence). V lost 7 bases and J lost 4, with 10 bases in between. This CDR3 is built from 12 residues. The CDR3 region is CASTDQGTEAFF. DNA of the CDR3: TGTGCCAGTACCGACCAGGGCACTGAAGCTTTCTTT.

The rearrangement uses TRBV12-5 and TRBJ2-1, with unresolved D. This CDR3 is 13 amino acids long. Germline V gene data show CDR1 as LGHNT and CDR2 as FRNRAP. V shed 0 bases and J shed 10 bases, with 10 bases lying between them. The CDR3 loop is CASGLVLLGEQFF. As DNA, the CDR3 is TGTGCTAGTGGTTTGGTACTCCTCGGGGAGCAGTTCTTC.

This clone is labeled large. The chain recombines TRBV3-1 (or the pseudogene TRBV3-2) with TRBJ1-4, with 7 bases lining up with TRBD1. Germline values: CDR1 LGHDT, CDR2 YNNKEL (reference sequence). The CDR3 runs to 15 residues. V lost 3 bases and J lost 4; bases outside the gene matches: 5. The DNA of the CDR3 is TGTGCCAGCAGCCAGGGACAGTCATTTAATGAAAAACTGTTTTTT. This translates into CASSQGQSFNEKLFF.

The sample holds a few counts of this clone. The chain combines TRBV5-6 with TRBJ1-2; 7 bases align to TRBD1. Germline loops: CDR1 SGHDT, CDR2 YYEEEE. This CDR3 region has 13 residues. Germline trimming cut 0 bases from V and 6 bases from J; bases unmatched to any gene: 2. The CDR3 DNA reads TGTGCCAGCAGCTTGGGACAGGGTGATGGCTACACCTTC. This sequence encodes CASSLGQGDGYTF.